This T cell receptor beta chain was observed in a study of T-cell reconstitution after alpha-beta-depleted transplantation in children. Overall study results and limits: After one year, T-cell counts and TCRbeta diversity mostly came from new T cells.

The CDR3 consists of 13 residues. From germline, CDR1 is SGHTA and CDR2 FQGTGA. The V segment lost 8 bases and the J segment 9 bases; nucleotides outside the gene matches: 5. TCRbeta library construction was performed incorporating unique molecular identifiers. TCRdb ran MiXCR on the PCR reads and lists one entry per CDR3 protein. The data hold about 600,000 distinct CDR3 sequences, with about 23% observed a single time. With regard to this clonotype: Its antigen is not known.

The chain employs TRBV7-3 and TRBJ2-1; TRBD2 agrees at 12 bases. The sequences come from PBMCs, mostly from graft donor cells, collected 360 days after TCRalphabeta/CD19-depleted stem cell transplant. The TCR sequence derives from a boy under three years old who had a stem cell transplant for acute myeloid leukemia, so the T cells may come from the graft donor. For the CDR3, the DNA is TGTGCCAGCGCCCTAGCGGGGGGGACTGAGCAGTTCTTC. Amino acids: CASALAGGTEQFF.